The 3 T cell receptor beta chains below come from one sample, sequenced in a study of blood T cell repertoires in COVID-19. Libraries were prepared by immunoSEQ multiplex PCR; TCRdb keeps only in-frame clonotypes and omits some of them. The sample has about 410,000 clones, about 89% seen once; the top ten hold roughly 1.6%. Sequenced material: peripheral blood. These receptors all stem from a woman between 40 and 50 years old with COVID-19, enrolled during active disease.

This clone turned up a few times. This sequence joins TRBV7-9 and TRBJ1-2; TRBD1 matches at 7 bases. The CDR3 has 15 residues. The J segment lost 6 bases and the V segment lost 2 bases, leaving 9 bases of the junction unmatched. CDR1 and CDR2 (germline): SEHNR, FQNEAQ (reference sequence). CDR3 sequence: CASSLRGTELNGYTF. DNA of the CDR3: TGTGCCAGCAGCTTAAGGGGGACAGAACTAAATGGCTACACCTTC. The complete variable domain, with remaining parts taken from reference TRBV7-9 and TRBJ1-2, reads DTGVSQNPRHKITKRGQNVTFRCDPISEHNRLYWYRQTLGQGPEFLTYFQNEAQLEKSRLLSDRFSAERPKGSFSTLEIQRTEQGDSAMYLCASSLRGTELNGYTFGSGTRLTVV.

This clone was detected only a few times. The CDR3 nucleotides are TGTGCCATCAGTGAAGGCAGGGGGAACACCGGGGAGCTGTTTTTT. Translated, it gives CAISEGRGNTGELFF. The chain uses TRBV10-3 and TRBJ2-2; tentatively, D is TRBD1 (6 bases). The CDR3 covers 15 residues. V shed 3 bases and J shed 1 base, with 9 bases lying between them. The germline V gene encodes CDR1 ENHRY and CDR2 SYGVKD.

This chain links TRBV7-3 with TRBJ1-2; 11 nucleotides match TRBD1. Unmatched junction bases numbered 3, after V lost 4 bases and J lost 8 bases. This CDR3 spans 13 amino acids. The germline CDR1 and CDR2 sequences are SGHTA and FQGTGA. The CDR3 DNA follows: TGTGCCAGCAGCTCGGGACAGGGGGGCGGCTACACCTTC. As protein: CASSSGQGGGYTF.